The clone carrying this T cell receptor beta chain occurred once. Sequencing used immunoSEQ multiplex PCR; TCRdb keeps in-frame clones, though not all of them. The profile shows 110,000 to 150,000 clones, around 91% of them singletons. This CDR3 is built from 17 residues. The germline CDR1 and CDR2 sequences are MGHRA and YSYEKL. V dropped 3 bases and J dropped 7; count of bases not matched to a gene: 7. The sample is drawn from a study of blood T cell repertoires in COVID-19. Study at large: Nucleic acid was either cDNA or gDNA, and it came from T cells, B-cell-depleted T cells, or PBMCs.

V gene TRBV4-1 combines with J gene TRBJ2-2; 14 bases fit TRBD2. Source material: peripheral blood. The clonotype comes from a woman between 55 and 75 years old with active COVID-19. CDR3 protein: CASSHGTSGRNVGELFF. The CDR3 coding sequence is TGCGCCAGCAGCCACGGGACTAGCGGGAGAAACGTCGGGGAGCTGTTTTTT.